These 13 T cell receptor beta chains were sequenced from one sample in a study of vaccination effects on CD4 cells after COVID-19. The assay was immunoSEQ multiplex PCR, and TCRdb's table has in-frame clones only and misses some. This repertoire shows about 73,000 clones, 60% to 75% found once; its top ten account for 2.5% to 3.5%. ViraFEST expansion of antigen-specific CD4+ T cells with viral peptide pools preceded sequencing. An approximately 10-day culture period preceded the isolation of CD4+ T cells. The study found no prior SARS-CoV-2 infection in the vaccine recipients, who tested negative for nucleocapsid antibodies. No antigen is known for these receptors. The sample in question was CD4+ T cells from PBMCs cultured with HCoV-NL63 spike peptides, obtained before COVID-19 vaccination. These receptors came from a human donor who received a COVID-19 vaccine.

The chain links TRBV24-1 to TRBJ1-2; 8 bases are shared with TRBD1. V gave up 4 bases and J gave up 13 bases; unmatched junction bases: 10. The germline CDR1 and CDR2 sequences are KGHDR and SFDVKD. The CDR3 runs to 13 residues. This chain's CDR3 is CATSETGTGLPTF. For the CDR3, the DNA is TGTGCCACCAGTGAGACCGGGACAGGTCTTCCCACCTTC.

CDR3 DNA sequence: TGTGCCAGCGTGGGAATCTATGGCTACACCTTC. Translation: CASVGIYGYTF. This chain connects TRBV6-6 to TRBJ1-2; D is unclear. This CDR3 is 11 amino acids long. Trimming took 8 bases from V and 4 from J, leaving 8 bases between them. The germline gives CDR1 MNHNY, CDR2 SVGAGI (reference sequence).

The chain employs TRBV5-1 and TRBJ2-5, with D maybe TRBD1 (5 bases). This CDR3 region has 13 residues. The germline gives CDR1 SGHRS, CDR2 YFSETQ. V shed 4 bases and J shed 1 base, with 8 bases lying between them. CDR3 loop: CASSPQGQETQYF. The DNA for the CDR3 is TGCGCCAGCAGCCCGCAGGGCCAAGAGACCCAGTACTTC.

In its sample, this clone was seen once. The CDR3 nucleotides read TGTGCCACCCTCAGGACTAGTTGGCCCTTGGATACGCAGTATTTT. Its protein is CATLRTSWPLDTQYF. The chain employs TRBV6-1 and TRBJ2-3, with 7 bases that match TRBD2. Per germline, CDR1 MNHNS and CDR2 SASEGT. The trim removed 10 bases at V and 6 bases at J, leaving 16 bases unmatched. The CDR3 is 15 amino acids.

The J gene is TRBJ2-5, the V gene TRBV3-1 (or the pseudogene TRBV3-2); no clear D gene. Germline CDR1 and CDR2: LGHDT and YNNKEL (reference sequence). The CDR3 spans 12 residues. Trimming shortened V by 1 base and J by 4 bases, and 4 bases separated the two germline ends. DNA for the CDR3: TGTGCCAGCAGCCAAGTCCGAGAGACCCAGTACTTC. Protein sequence: CASSQVRETQYF.

The chain has TRBV2 and TRBJ2-2; D is unresolved. This CDR3 contains 12 residues. The V and J ends lost 5 bases and 9 bases respectively, with 10 bases between them. Germline V CDR1 and CDR2: SNHLY, FYNNEI. The CDR3 nucleotides read TGTGCCAGCAGTCTATACGGGCGGGAGCTGTTTTTT. It yields the protein CASSLYGRELFF.

The chain uses TRBV18 and TRBJ1-3, with D perhaps matching TRBD1 (5 bases). This CDR3 has 16 amino acids. Trimming took 2 bases from V and 0 from J, leaving 11 bases between them. Germline CDR1 and CDR2: KGHSH and LQKENI. This CDR3 is CASSPIGDRSGNTIYF. The CDR3 region has the DNA TGTGCCAGCTCACCAATAGGGGATCGCTCTGGAAACACCATATATTTT.

Concerning this clone: Other DNA sequences in the same sample also yield this CDR3. J is TRBJ2-7 and V is TRBV3-1 (or the pseudogene TRBV3-2); TRBD2 is a possible D gene (6 bases). V was shortened by 1 base and J by 4 bases, with 8 bases between the two germline ends. The CDR3 is 13 residues long. CDR1 is LGHDT, CDR2 YNNKEL, per germline (reference sequence). DNA of the CDR3: TGTGCCAGCAGCCAAGGTGGGGGGTACGAGCAGTACGTC. Translated: CASSQGGGYEQYV.

The chain uses TRBV19 and TRBJ2-2, with TRBD1 as a possible D gene (6 bases). With 3 bases removed from V and 6 bases from J, the gap between germline ends came to 11 bases. The CDR3 spans 14 residues. Germline lookup yields CDR1 LNHDA and CDR2 SQIVND (reference sequence). CDR3 coding DNA: TGTGCCAGTAGTATCCACAGGGAACCCGGGGAGCTGTTTTTT. It encodes CASSIHREPGELFF.

V usage is TRBV5-1 and J usage is TRBJ2-5, with 12 bases matching TRBD1. The CDR3 totals 15 residues. Germline CDR1 reads SGHRS; CDR2 reads YFSETQ. The ends lost 5 bases at V and 4 bases at J; junction bases unmatched: 6. DNA of the CDR3: TGCGCCAGCAGGTTAGGGACAGGGGGCGGAGAGACCCAGTACTTC. Residues: CASRLGTGGGETQYF.

This clone was detected only once. The V gene is TRBV20-1, the J gene TRBJ2-5, with unresolved D. This CDR3 contains 11 residues. V lost 4 bases and J lost 6, with 9 bases in between. Looked up from germline, CDR1 is DFQATT and CDR2 is SNEGSKA (reference sequence). The CDR3 loop reads CSAITRQTQYF. Here the CDR3 DNA reads TGCAGTGCTATTACCAGGCAGACCCAGTACTTC.

The chain joins TRBV19 to TRBJ2-5, with 12 bases aligning to TRBD1. The CDR3 has 14 amino acids. Germline V gene lookup returns CDR1 LNHDA and CDR2 SQIVND (reference sequence). With 5 bases clipped from V and 4 bases from J, the junction kept 2 bases outside the gene matches. CDR3 in amino acids: CASSRGQGAETQYF. The DNA for the CDR3 is TGTGCCAGTAGTCGGGGACAGGGGGCAGAGACCCAGTACTTC.

The chain carries TRBV15 and TRBJ2-7; possible D gene TRBD2, 6 bases. V was clipped by 5 bases and J by 6 bases, with 11 bases between them. This CDR3 spans 12 amino acids. Germline loops: CDR1 LNHNV, CDR2 YYDKDF (reference sequence). Here the CDR3 reads CATSGQGGEQYV. The CDR3 DNA is TGTGCCACCAGCGGCCAGGGAGGCGAGCAGTACGTC.